This TCR beta chain was sequenced for a study of blood T cell repertoires in COVID-19. Here immunoSEQ multiplex PCR was the method, and the copy in TCRdb shows in-frame clones only, minus some. In the table there are around 160,000 clones, around 86% of which are singletons. This CDR3 region has 15 residues. CDR1 MNHEY and CDR2 SMNVEV come from the germline V gene (reference sequence). Trimming took 8 bases from V and 0 from J; bases not matched to a gene: 8. The sample comprised peripheral blood. This chain links TRBV27 with TRBJ1-1, with 8 bases matching TRBD1. The TCR sequence derives from a man aged 18 to 29 with acute or convalescent COVID-19. In DNA, the CDR3 is TGTGCCAGCGGATCCCGGACAGGGTTGAACACTGAAGCTTTCTTT. It translates to CASGSRTGLNTEAFF.